Included here is one TCR beta chain sequence, with context. TCRdb re-called the 5' RACE reads through MiXCR, storing one row per CDR3 protein. The sample consists of nearly 55,000 distinct CDR3 sequences, approximately 23% of them appearing once. The receptor was derived from a female donor with breast cancer. Sequences were obtained from tumor-infiltrating naive CD4+ T cells sorted from the breast tumor. Subset indicated: naive CD4+ T cells, CD4+CD45RA+CD25-.

CDR3 sequence: CASSLKFGTANTEAFF. CDR3 sequence (DNA): TGTGCCAGCAGTTTGAAGTTCGGGACAGCGAACACTGAAGCTTTCTTT. The chain employs TRBV27 and TRBJ1-1; TRBD1 matches 7 bases. The CDR3 length is 16 residues. With V trimmed by 3 bases and J by 1 base, 8 bases remained unmatched. Germline assignment: CDR1 MNHEY and CDR2 SMNVEV (reference sequence).